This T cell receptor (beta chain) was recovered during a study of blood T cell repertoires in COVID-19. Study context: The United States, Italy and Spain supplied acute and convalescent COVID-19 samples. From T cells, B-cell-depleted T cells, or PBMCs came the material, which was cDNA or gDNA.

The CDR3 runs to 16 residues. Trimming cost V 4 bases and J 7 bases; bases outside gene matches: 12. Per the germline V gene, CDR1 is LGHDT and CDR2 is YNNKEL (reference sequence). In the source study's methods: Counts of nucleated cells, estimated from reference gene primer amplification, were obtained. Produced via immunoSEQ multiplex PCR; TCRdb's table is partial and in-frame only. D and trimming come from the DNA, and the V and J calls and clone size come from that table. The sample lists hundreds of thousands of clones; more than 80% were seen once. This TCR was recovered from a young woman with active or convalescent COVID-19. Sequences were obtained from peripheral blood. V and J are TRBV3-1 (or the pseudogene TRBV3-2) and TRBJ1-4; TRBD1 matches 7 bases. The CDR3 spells CASSPKEGALSEKLFF. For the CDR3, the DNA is TGTGCCAGCAGCCCGAAAGAGGGGGCGCTGAGTGAAAAACTGTTTTTT.